This TCR beta chain is drawn from a study of blood T cells in healthy people across ages. The study's findings and limits: Total diversity from one million sequenced T cells was likely underestimated. Compared with aged donors, long-lived donors showed fewer expanded clones, suggesting selection.

Trimming removed 5 bases from V and 4 bases from J; junction bases left unmatched: 8. Germline V gene data show CDR1 as LGHNA and CDR2 as YNFKEQ. This CDR3 contains 16 residues. A sample-barcoded 5' primer and a J-beta primer mix were used in a second PCR of about 6 to 12 cycles. TCRdb independently ran MiXCR on the 5' RACE reads; one entry per CDR3 protein. The table has hundreds of thousands of distinct CDR3 sequences, about 51% seen once. This clonotype was seen a handful of times. The antigen is undetermined. Those donating, healthy Caucasian individuals from Russia, were aged roughly 6 to 100. The V call is TRBV4-2, the J call TRBJ2-5; TRBD1 agrees at 12 bases. Sequencing input: blood. The TCR was taken from an elderly woman in good health. The CDR3 region is CASSENAGQGAETQYF. In DNA, the CDR3 is TGTGCCAGCAGCGAGAATGCGGGACAGGGGGCAGAGACCCAGTACTTC.